One and the same sample provided the 12 T cell receptor beta chains below, sequenced in a study of cytomegalovirus exposure and HLA in healthy donors. Vbeta (60) and Jbeta (13) primers were used in the PCR. The method was immunoSEQ multiplex PCR; TCRdb's version includes in-frame clones alone and lacks a portion of them. The sample has tens of thousands of clones; over 75% are singletons. The sample was PBMCs. These TCRs come from a man between 60 and 75 years old in good health and CMV-seronegative.

The chain employs TRBV5-3 and TRBJ2-4, with D possibly being TRBD2 (6 bases). TRBV5-3 is sorted into the ORF group, with uncertain function. The CDR3 contains 16 residues. Trimming shortened V by 3 bases and J by 0 bases, and 13 bases separated the two germline ends. CDR3 coding DNA: TGTGCCAGAAGCTCACCCAGGCGGGAAGCCAAAAACATTCAGTACTTC. Encoded protein: CARSSPRREAKNIQYF.

The chain is built from TRBV10-2 and TRBJ1-2; 9 bases line up with TRBD1. Germline trimming cut 4 bases from V and 8 bases from J; bases unmatched to any gene: 14. Germline values: CDR1 WSHSY, CDR2 SAAADI. This CDR3 is built from 16 residues. CDR3 region: CASSGTPGQGSYGYTF. CDR3 sequence (DNA): TGCGCCAGCAGTGGAACCCCCGGACAGGGGTCTTACGGCTACACCTTC.

V gene TRBV11-2 combines with J gene TRBJ1-1; 8 positions match TRBD1. Unmatched junction bases numbered 2, after V lost 4 bases and J lost 4 bases. Germline V gene sequence: CDR1 SGHAT, CDR2 FQNNGV. This CDR3 spans 13 amino acids. CDR3 nucleotide sequence: TGTGCCAGCAGCTCGACAGGGGTCACTGAAGCTTTCTTT. Its protein is CASSSTGVTEAFF.

This clone showed up just a few times. The V call is TRBV2, the J call TRBJ2-7, with 7 positions matching TRBD1. Germline values: CDR1 SNHLY, CDR2 FYNNEI. Trimming removed 10 bases from V and 3 bases from J; junction bases left unmatched: 9. The CDR3 is made up of 13 amino acids. The CDR3 here is CATGRGNRYEQYF. The CDR3 DNA is TGTGCCACAGGCAGGGGGAACCGCTACGAGCAGTACTTC. Based on the CDR3 plus reference TRBV2 and TRBJ2-7, the full variable domain is EPEVTQTPSHQVTQMGQEVILRCVPISNHLYFYWYRQILGQKVEFLVSFYNNEISEKSEIFDDQFSVERPDGSNFTLKIRSTKLEDSAMYFCATGRGNRYEQYFGPGTRLTVT.

CDR3 coding DNA: TGCGCCAGCAGCCAAGGTCCAGGCGCATCATCTAACTATGGCTACACCTTC. As protein: CASSQGPGASSNYGYTF. The chain employs TRBV5-1 and TRBJ1-2, with D uncertain. Germline CDR1 reads SGHRS; CDR2 reads YFSETQ. V lost 4 bases, J lost 0 bases, and 19 bases lay in between. The CDR3 runs to 17 residues.

CDR3 amino acids: CASSIPTRQHEQYF. The CDR3, as DNA: TGTGCCAGTAGTATCCCAACTAGGCAGCACGAGCAGTACTTC. The chain recombines TRBV19 with TRBJ2-7; D possibly corresponds to TRBD2 (5 bases). The germline V and J ends were trimmed by 3 bases and 5 bases, with 14 bases remaining between them. CDR1 and CDR2 from the germline V gene are LNHDA and SQIVND (reference sequence). The CDR3 is 14 residues long. Full variable domain (outside the CDR3, taken from reference TRBV19 and TRBJ2-7): DGGITQSPKYLFRKEGQNVTLSCEQNLNHDAMYWYRQDPGQGLRLIYYSQIVNDFQKGDIAEGYSVSREKKESFPLTVTSAQKNPTAFYLCASSIPTRQHEQYFGPGTRLTVT.

V is TRBV9 and J is TRBJ2-5; TRBD2 aligns across 7 bases. Matching the DNA end better, TRBJ2-7 makes the J call doubtful. Germline CDR1 reads SGDLS; CDR2 reads YYNGEE. The CDR3 length is 15 residues. CDR3 DNA sequence: TGTGCCAGCAGCACCCTGGGGGGGGGAATCCACGAGCAGTACTTC. As protein: CASSTLGGGIHEQYF.

This chain uses TRBV6-5 with TRBJ1-2; tentatively, D is TRBD1 (6 bases). V was trimmed by 0 bases and J by 4 bases, leaving 12 bases between them. Germline V gene lookup returns CDR1 MNHEY and CDR2 SVGAGI. The CDR3 length is 15 residues. CDR3 loop: CASSYSSGGSYGYTF. The CDR3, as DNA: TGTGCCAGCAGTTACTCTTCGGGGGGCAGCTATGGCTACACCTTC.

This chain joins TRBV6-1 and TRBJ2-5, with a tentative D call TRBD1 (6 bases). The CDR3 has 13 amino acids. V was shortened by 5 bases and J by 5 bases, with 12 bases between the two germline ends. The germline V gene has CDR1 MNHNS and CDR2 SASEGT. This CDR3 reads CASSTTGWETQYF. In DNA, the CDR3 is TGTGCCAGCAGTACCACAGGGTGGGAGACCCAGTACTTC.

This chain joins TRBV28 and TRBJ2-7, with D possibly matching TRBD2 (6 bases). Germline CDR1 MDHEN, CDR2 SYDVKM. This CDR3 region has 19 residues. V was pared by 2 bases and J by 3 bases, with 26 bases between. The CDR3 protein is CASSLMGRQVRSGGYEQYF. The CDR3 DNA follows: TGTGCCAGCAGTTTAATGGGTAGGCAGGTAAGATCCGGGGGCTACGAGCAGTACTTC.

The chain carries TRBV6-1 and TRBJ2-7; D may be TRBD1 (6 bases). V was trimmed by 1 base and J by 0 bases, leaving 16 bases between them. This CDR3 spans 17 amino acids. Looked up from germline, CDR1 is MNHNS and CDR2 is SASEGT. As DNA, the CDR3 is TGTGCCAGCAGTGAAGAACTACGGGACACTTACTCCTACGAGCAGTACTTC. Protein product: CASSEELRDTYSYEQYF.

The rearrangement links TRBV5-5 to TRBJ2-1; D is unresolved. Germline V gene sequence: CDR1 SGHKS, CDR2 YYEKEE (reference sequence). V lost 1 base and J 7 bases, leaving 6 bases between the germline ends. The length of the CDR3 is 12 residues. CDR3: CASSLTGNEQFF. In DNA, the CDR3 is TGTGCCAGCAGCTTGACCGGGAATGAGCAGTTCTTC. The variable domain in full, completed from reference TRBV5-5 and TRBJ2-1, reads DAGVTQSPTHLIKTRGQQVTLRCSPISGHKSVSWYQQVLGQGPQFIFQYYEKEERGRGNFPDRFSARQFPNYSSELNVNALLLGDSALYLCASSLTGNEQFFGPGTRLTVL.